Below are 5 T cell receptor beta chains sequenced from a single sample in a study of blood T cell repertoires in COVID-19 (dated by TCRdb to 2019 to 2021). Receptors were amplified or captured by the immunoSEQ multiplex PCR assay. TCRdb took this table from immuneACCESS and kept in-frame rearrangements with V and J called. Such tables lack part of the clones; where checked against another copy, unresolved V genes explain under half of the gap, and the rest is unexplained. The sample profile shows about 190,000 clones; around 80% of them were found once. Around 16% of the sample comes from the top ten. The sequenced material came from PBMCs or T cells enriched from blood (not recorded which). The receptors stem from a woman between 45 and 65 years old who had recovered from COVID-19.

The J gene is TRBJ2-4, the V gene TRBV5-4; possibly TRBD2 for D (5 bases). The CDR3 runs to 16 residues. Trimming pared 4 bases from V and 0 bases from J, leaving 14 bases between. From germline, CDR1 is SGHNT and CDR2 YYREEE (reference sequence). Written as DNA, the CDR3 is TGTGCCAGCAGCCCAGGTACAACTAGAGCCAAAAACATTCAGTACTTC. This sequence encodes CASSPGTTRAKNIQYF.

This chain links TRBV12-3 or TRBV12-4 with TRBJ2-7; D is uncertain. Trimming removed 6 bases at V and 1 base at J, with 7 bases between. The CDR3 runs 12 residues. The CDR3: CASSQISYEQYF. The CDR3 DNA follows: TGTGCCAGCAGCCAGATTTCCTACGAGCAGTACTTC.

The chain combines TRBV3-1 (or the pseudogene TRBV3-2) with TRBJ2-3, with no clear D. V was trimmed by 4 bases and J by 4 bases, leaving 9 bases between them. The CDR3 consists of 13 residues. Per the germline V gene, CDR1 is LGHDT and CDR2 is YNNKEL (reference sequence). CDR3 sequence (DNA): TGTGCCAGCAGCCTCGAGCGAGCAGATACGCAGTATTTT. Its protein product is CASSLERADTQYF.

The CDR3 DNA reads as TGTGCCAGCAGTGACGAGCAGGACACCGGGGAGCTGTTTTTT. Translating it yields CASSDEQDTGELFF. The chain carries TRBV25-1 and TRBJ2-2; no definite D call. The V gene's germline CDR1 is MGHDK and CDR2 SYGVNS. The length of the CDR3 is 14 residues. V lost 3 bases and J lost 3, with 8 bases in between.

This sequence joins TRBV16 and TRBJ1-2, with no clear D. Germline loops: CDR1 KGHSY, CDR2 FQNENV. With 3 bases removed from V and 3 bases from J, the gap between germline ends came to 8 bases. The CDR3 runs to 13 residues. The CDR3 DNA follows: TGTGCCAGCAGCCAGGGCAGCTACTATGGCTACACCTTC. It yields the protein CASSQGSYYGYTF.